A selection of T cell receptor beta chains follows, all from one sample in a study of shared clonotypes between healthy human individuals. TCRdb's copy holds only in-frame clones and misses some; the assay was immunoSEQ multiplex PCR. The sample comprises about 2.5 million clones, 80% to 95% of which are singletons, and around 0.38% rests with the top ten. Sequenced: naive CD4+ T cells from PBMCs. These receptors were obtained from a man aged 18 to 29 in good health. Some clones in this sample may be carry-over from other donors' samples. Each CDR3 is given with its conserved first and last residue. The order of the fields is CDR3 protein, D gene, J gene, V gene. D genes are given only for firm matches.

cdr3_aa: CASSSGQGSYEQYF; d_call: TRBD1; j_call: TRBJ2-7; v_call: TRBV6-6
cdr3_aa: CASSINRGMNTEAFF; d_call: TRBD1; j_call: TRBJ1-1; v_call: TRBV27
cdr3_aa: CASRESRLGSGNTIYF; d_call: NA; j_call: TRBJ1-3; v_call: TRBV2
cdr3_aa: CASSYSEAVWDEQFF; d_call: NA; j_call: TRBJ2-1; v_call: TRBV6-5
cdr3_aa: CASSWGPGTGETQYF; d_call: NA; j_call: TRBJ2-5; v_call: TRBV27
cdr3_aa: CASCRQSTDTQYF; d_call: NA; j_call: TRBJ2-3; v_call: TRBV5-1
cdr3_aa: CASSSPESNQPQHF; d_call: NA; j_call: TRBJ1-5; v_call: TRBV28
cdr3_aa: CASSPPGGERHEQYF; d_call: TRBD2; j_call: TRBJ2-7; v_call: TRBV18
cdr3_aa: CASSQPSGGGNEQFF; d_call: NA; j_call: TRBJ2-1; v_call: TRBV4-2
cdr3_aa: CASSLSGTSGGSSYEQYF; d_call: TRBD2; j_call: TRBJ2-7; v_call: TRBV18
cdr3_aa: CASSAPGGGNTIYF; d_call: TRBD1; j_call: TRBJ1-3; v_call: TRBV9
cdr3_aa: CASSLRGGWNEQYF; d_call: NA; j_call: TRBJ2-7; v_call: TRBV5-4
cdr3_aa: CASSFTGVYGYTF; d_call: NA; j_call: TRBJ1-2; v_call: TRBV25-1
cdr3_aa: CASSLTGGLSSYNEQFF; d_call: NA; j_call: TRBJ2-1; v_call: TRBV5-1
cdr3_aa: CASSYGLAGGLSYEQYF; d_call: TRBD2; j_call: TRBJ2-7; v_call: TRBV5-1
cdr3_aa: CASSWAGSNEQFF; d_call: NA; j_call: TRBJ2-1; v_call: TRBV5-1
cdr3_aa: CASSEGDFNYEQYF; d_call: NA; j_call: TRBJ2-7; v_call: TRBV9
cdr3_aa: CASSFPTAAGANVLTF; d_call: NA; j_call: TRBJ2-6; v_call: TRBV28
cdr3_aa: CASQGQVYGYTF; d_call: NA; j_call: TRBJ1-2; v_call: TRBV2
cdr3_aa: CASSSDRTPQQPQHF; d_call: NA; j_call: TRBJ1-5; v_call: TRBV7-9
cdr3_aa: CASSGGVAGGRNEQYF; d_call: TRBD2; j_call: TRBJ2-7; v_call: TRBV9
cdr3_aa: CASSDSQGRVYAEAFF; d_call: NA; j_call: TRBJ1-1; v_call: TRBV6-4
cdr3_aa: CASSESPSAGTGIGPLHF; d_call: TRBD1; j_call: TRBJ1-6; v_call: TRBV25-1
cdr3_aa: CASSLRTGPEKLFF; d_call: TRBD1; j_call: TRBJ1-4; v_call: TRBV7-9
cdr3_aa: CASSSGLAGAYEQYF; d_call: TRBD2; j_call: TRBJ2-7; v_call: TRBV19
cdr3_aa: CASSYQLYGYTF; d_call: NA; j_call: TRBJ1-2; v_call: TRBV28
cdr3_aa: CASTSRTGDGNEQFF; d_call: TRBD1; j_call: TRBJ2-1; v_call: TRBV9
cdr3_aa: CATSRDSNEQFF; d_call: NA; j_call: TRBJ2-1; v_call: TRBV15
cdr3_aa: CASSLSTTGIYGYTF; d_call: TRBD1; j_call: TRBJ1-2; v_call: TRBV7-2
cdr3_aa: CAWSGTVTGELFF; d_call: NA; j_call: TRBJ2-2; v_call: TRBV30
cdr3_aa: CASSLESGYGYTF; d_call: NA; j_call: TRBJ1-2; v_call: TRBV7-9
cdr3_aa: CASSPPGGLAKETQYF; d_call: TRBD2; j_call: TRBJ2-5; v_call: TRBV18
cdr3_aa: CASKGSPGNTQYF; d_call: NA; j_call: TRBJ2-3; v_call: TRBV7-8
cdr3_aa: CASSLAGVLVGEQYF; d_call: NA; j_call: TRBJ2-7; v_call: TRBV5-1
cdr3_aa: CASSLSRPGAHSNQPQHF; d_call: NA; j_call: TRBJ1-5; v_call: TRBV27
cdr3_aa: CASSSAPEEVDEQFF; d_call: NA; j_call: TRBJ2-1; v_call: TRBV5-1
cdr3_aa: CASSLDYDEQFF; d_call: NA; j_call: TRBJ2-1; v_call: TRBV7-2
cdr3_aa: CASSFLTGQTYGYTF; d_call: TRBD1; j_call: TRBJ1-2; v_call: TRBV5-1
cdr3_aa: CASSLGLAGDYNEQFF; d_call: TRBD2; j_call: TRBJ2-1; v_call: TRBV5-4
cdr3_aa: CASSPGGRGYEQYF; d_call: NA; j_call: TRBJ2-7; v_call: TRBV18
cdr3_aa: CASSSSGSSYNEQFF; d_call: TRBD2; j_call: TRBJ2-1; v_call: TRBV5-1
cdr3_aa: CASSINRGQYF; d_call: TRBD1; j_call: TRBJ2-4; v_call: TRBV2
cdr3_aa: CASSLVGTGELFF; d_call: NA; j_call: TRBJ2-2; v_call: TRBV5-1
cdr3_aa: CASSPGESLAKNIQYF; d_call: NA; j_call: TRBJ2-4; v_call: TRBV18
cdr3_aa: CASSELGSGGISYEQYF; d_call: NA; j_call: TRBJ2-7; v_call: TRBV25-1
cdr3_aa: CASSIDRARTEAFF; d_call: NA; j_call: TRBJ1-1; v_call: TRBV19